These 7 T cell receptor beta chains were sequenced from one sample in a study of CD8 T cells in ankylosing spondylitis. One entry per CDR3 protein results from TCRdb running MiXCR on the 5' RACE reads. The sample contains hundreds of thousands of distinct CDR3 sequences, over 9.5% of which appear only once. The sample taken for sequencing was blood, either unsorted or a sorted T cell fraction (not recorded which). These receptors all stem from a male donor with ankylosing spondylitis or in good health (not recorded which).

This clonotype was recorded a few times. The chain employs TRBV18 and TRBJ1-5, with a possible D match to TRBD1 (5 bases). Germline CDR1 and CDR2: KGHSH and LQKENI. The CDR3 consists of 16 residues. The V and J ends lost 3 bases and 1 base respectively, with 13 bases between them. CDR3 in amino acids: CASSPPGGGSNQPQHF. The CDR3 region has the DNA TGTGCCAGCTCACCCCCCGGGGGGGGGAGCAATCAGCCCCAGCATTTT.

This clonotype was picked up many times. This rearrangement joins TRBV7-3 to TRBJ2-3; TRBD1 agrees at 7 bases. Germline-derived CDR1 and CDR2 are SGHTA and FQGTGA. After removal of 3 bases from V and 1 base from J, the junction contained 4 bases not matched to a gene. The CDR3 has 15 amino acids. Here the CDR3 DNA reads TGTGCCAGCAGCTTCTTAGGGGGCGGCACAGATACGCAGTATTTT. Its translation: CASSFLGGGTDTQYF.

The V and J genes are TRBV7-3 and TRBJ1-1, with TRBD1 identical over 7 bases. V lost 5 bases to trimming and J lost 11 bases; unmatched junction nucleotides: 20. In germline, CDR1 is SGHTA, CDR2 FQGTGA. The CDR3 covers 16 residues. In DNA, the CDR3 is TGTGCCAGCAGCCGCCACCGTGACAGGGAACCTCCAGGTGCTTTCTTT. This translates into CASSRHRDREPPGAFF.

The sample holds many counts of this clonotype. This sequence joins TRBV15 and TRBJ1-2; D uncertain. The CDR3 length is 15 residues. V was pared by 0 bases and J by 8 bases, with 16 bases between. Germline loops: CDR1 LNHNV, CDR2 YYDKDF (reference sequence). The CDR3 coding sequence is TGTGCCACCAGCAGAGAGATTCGGGGTCGGGAGGGCTACACCTTC. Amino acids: CATSREIRGREGYTF.

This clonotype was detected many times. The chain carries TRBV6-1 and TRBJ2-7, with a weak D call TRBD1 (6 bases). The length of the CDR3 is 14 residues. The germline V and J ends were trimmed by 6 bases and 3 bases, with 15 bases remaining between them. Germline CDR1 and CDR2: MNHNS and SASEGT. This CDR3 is CASSPGQSFYEQYF. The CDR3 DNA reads TGTGCCAGCAGCCCGGGACAATCCTTCTACGAGCAGTACTTC.

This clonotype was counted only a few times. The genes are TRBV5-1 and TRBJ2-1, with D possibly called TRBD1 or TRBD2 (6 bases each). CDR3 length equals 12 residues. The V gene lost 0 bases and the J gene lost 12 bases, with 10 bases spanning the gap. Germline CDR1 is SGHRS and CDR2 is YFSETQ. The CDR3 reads CASSLVEGGQFF. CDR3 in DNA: TGCGCCAGCAGCTTGGTCGAGGGGGGGCAGTTCTTC.

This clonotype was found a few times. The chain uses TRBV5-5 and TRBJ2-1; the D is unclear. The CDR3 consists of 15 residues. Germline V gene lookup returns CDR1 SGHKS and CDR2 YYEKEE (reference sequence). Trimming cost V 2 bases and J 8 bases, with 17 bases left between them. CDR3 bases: TGTGCCAGCAGCTTCCCGACCATCATGTTGGATGAGCAGTTCTTC. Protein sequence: CASSFPTIMLDEQFF.